These T cell receptor beta chains were read from a single sample in a study of T cells after yellow fever vaccination. In TCRdb, the 5' RACE reads were re-called with MiXCR into one record per CDR3 protein. The sample holds fewer than 450,000 distinct CDR3 sequences; almost 4% are singletons and the top ten take 24%. The specimen was PBMCs, collected 5 days after the yellow fever booster vaccination. The receptors here all came from a man between 18 and 29 years old who received the YFV17D yellow fever vaccine. Both conserved end residues are part of each CDR3. A D gene is named only where the DNA matches it firmly. Rows give clone size only sometimes, using once, few, many, or a class for an expanded clone.

few,TRBV6-1,TRBJ1-1,NA,TGTGCCAGCAGTACACTTGAAGCTTTCTTT,CASSTLEAFF
NA,TRBV4-2,TRBJ2-6,NA,TGTGCCAGCAGCCAAGCCGGGGGTGGGGCTGGGGCCAACGTCCTGACTTTC,CASSQAGGGAGANVLTF
NA,TRBV30,TRBJ2-2,NA,TGTGCCTGGAGTGCCCCCGGACAGCTGTTTTTT,CAWSAPGQLFF
many,TRBV7-6,TRBJ2-5,NA,TGTGCCAGCAGCTTAGATTTACGGGAAGGAGAGACCCAGTACTTC,CASSLDLREGETQYF
many,TRBV24-1,TRBJ2-3,NA,TGTGCCACCTCGCTCGGGGCTAGCACAGATACGCAGTATTTT,CATSLGASTDTQYF
few,TRBV29-1,TRBJ2-6,NA,TGCAGCGTCTATGCTTGGGGGGCTGGGGCCAACGTCCTGACTTTC,CSVYAWGAGANVLTF
many,TRBV11-1,TRBJ2-2,TRBD2,TGTGCCAGCAGCTTACGAAGCGGGGTGGACACCGGGGAGCTGTTTTTT,CASSLRSGVDTGELFF
once,TRBV2,TRBJ2-5,TRBD2,TGTGCCAGCAGGACTAGCGGGCTGCAAGAGAGCCAGTACTTC,CASRTSGLQESQYF
NA,TRBV4-3,TRBJ2-3,NA,TGCGCCAGCAGCCAAGAACAGGACCTTAGCACAGATACGCAGTATTTT,CASSQEQDLSTDTQYF
many,TRBV4-1,TRBJ1-2,NA,TGCGCCAGCAGCCAAGGGGCACGGAGGCCGAACTATGGCTACACCTTC,CASSQGARRPNYGYTF
many,TRBV7-6,TRBJ2-1,TRBD1,TGTGCCAGCAGCTCGGACAGGGGCAATGAGCAGTTCTTC,CASSSDRGNEQFF
NA,TRBV6-2/TRBV6-3,TRBJ2-2,NA,TGTGCCAGCAGTTACAGGGTCGCAAGCTTAAACACCGGGGAGCTGTTTTTT,CASSYRVASLNTGELFF
NA,TRBV3-1,TRBJ2-3,TRBD2,TGTGCCAGCAGCCAAGGAAAGCGGGGGGCCGGCACAGATACGCAGTATTTT,CASSQGKRGAGTDTQYF
many,TRBV7-9,TRBJ2-3,NA,TGTGCCAGCAGCCCGTTCGGGGGCCCAGATACGCAGTATTTT,CASSPFGGPDTQYF
NA,TRBV5-4,TRBJ1-3,NA,TGTGCCAGCAGCGGGGGCCCCGGGACAGGAAACACCATATATTTT,CASSGGPGTGNTIYF
few,TRBV5-1,TRBJ2-5,NA,TGCGCCAGCAACCTTGGGGCGAAAGAGACCCAGTACTTC,CASNLGAKETQYF
NA,TRBV4-2,TRBJ2-5,TRBD2,TGTGCCAGCAGCCAATGGGCGGGGGAAGAGACCCAGTACTTC,CASSQWAGEETQYF
few,TRBV12-3/TRBV12-4,TRBJ1-1,NA,TGTGCCAGCAGTTTCCCAGAGAGGGGGGACACTGAAGCTTTCTTT,CASSFPERGDTEAFF
few,TRBV7-9,TRBJ2-7,NA,TGTGCCAGCAGCTTAATGGCAGGGCTGGGCGAGCAGTACTTC,CASSLMAGLGEQYF
many,TRBV20-1,TRBJ2-1,TRBD2,TGCAGTGCTAGCCGCGGGGGGGCATTCATCGGCAATGAGCAGTTCTTC,CSASRGGAFIGNEQFF
many,TRBV29-1,TRBJ2-3,NA,TGCAGCGTTGGTGAATGGCGGGGAGGGGGCGATACGCAGTATTTT,CSVGEWRGGGDTQYF
few,TRBV5-1,TRBJ1-1,TRBD1,TGCGCCAGCACCTACCTTGTGGGACAGAGTGAAGCTTTCTTT,CASTYLVGQSEAFF
many,TRBV10-3,TRBJ2-5,NA,TGTGCCATCAGTGTCGAATTCCAAGAGACCCAGTACTTC,CAISVEFQETQYF
many,TRBV5-6,TRBJ2-3,NA,TGTGCCAGCAGCCCTGCTTCGGATTGGGATACGCAGTATTTT,CASSPASDWDTQYF
NA,TRBV20-1,TRBJ1-4,NA,TGCAGTGCTAGTCCGGGGGCCAGTGAAAAACTGTTTTTT,CSASPGASEKLFF
NA,TRBV6-5,TRBJ2-1,NA,TGTGCCAGCAGTTACTCGAAGGGGGAAGGCATCAATGAGCAGTTCTTC,CASSYSKGEGINEQFF
NA,TRBV6-5,TRBJ1-2,NA,TGTGCCAGCAGTCGGGGGGGTTCTAACTATGGCTACACCTTC,CASSRGGSNYGYTF
NA,TRBV15,TRBJ1-6,NA,TGTGCCACCAGCAGCAGGGTAATCAATTCACCCCTCCACTTT,CATSSRVINSPLHF
NA,TRBV28,TRBJ2-3,NA,TGTGCCAGCAGTTTGGAGGGCTTCGCTAGCACAGATACGCAGTATTTT,CASSLEGFASTDTQYF
NA,TRBV5-1,TRBJ1-1,NA,TGCGCCAGCAGCTTGGAGCCCGGACAGTACACTGAAGCTTTCTTT,CASSLEPGQYTEAFF
many,TRBV2,TRBJ2-2,NA,TGTGCCAGCAGTCTGACAGAAGCGAACACCGGGGAGCTGTTTTTT,CASSLTEANTGELFF
NA,TRBV6-2/TRBV6-3,TRBJ1-2,NA,TGTGCCAGCACCGACGAGGGCTATGGCTACACCTTC,CASTDEGYGYTF
many,TRBV24-1,TRBJ1-5,TRBD1,TGTGCCACCAGGGGACAGAATCAGCCCCAGCATTTT,CATRGQNQPQHF
NA,TRBV12-3/TRBV12-4,TRBJ2-3,NA,TGTGCCAGCAGCCCTGTGCGGGGTGGTACAGATACGCAGTATTTT,CASSPVRGGTDTQYF
NA,TRBV20-1,TRBJ2-1,NA,TGCAGTGCTAGAGATCTCGGGTTTGAGCAGTTCTTC,CSARDLGFEQFF
NA,TRBV18,TRBJ2-7,TRBD2,TGTGCCAGCTCACCCCAGCGGGGTTCAGACGAGCAGTACTTC,CASSPQRGSDEQYF
few,TRBV6-5,TRBJ1-6,NA,TGTGCCAGCAGTTACGGGCGGGCGTTTTATTCACCCCTCCACTTT,CASSYGRAFYSPLHF
few,TRBV7-6,TRBJ1-4,TRBD1,TGTGCCAGCAGCTTAACACAGGGGGCCGAAAAACTGTTTTTT,CASSLTQGAEKLFF
NA,TRBV6-5,TRBJ2-1,TRBD2,TGTGCCAGCAGGCTACTAGCGGGGGGAGGAAATGAGCAGTTCTTC,CASRLLAGGGNEQFF
NA,TRBV19,TRBJ1-3,NA,TGTGCCAGTAGTATCTCCCCACAGGGATCCGGAAACACCATATATTTT,CASSISPQGSGNTIYF